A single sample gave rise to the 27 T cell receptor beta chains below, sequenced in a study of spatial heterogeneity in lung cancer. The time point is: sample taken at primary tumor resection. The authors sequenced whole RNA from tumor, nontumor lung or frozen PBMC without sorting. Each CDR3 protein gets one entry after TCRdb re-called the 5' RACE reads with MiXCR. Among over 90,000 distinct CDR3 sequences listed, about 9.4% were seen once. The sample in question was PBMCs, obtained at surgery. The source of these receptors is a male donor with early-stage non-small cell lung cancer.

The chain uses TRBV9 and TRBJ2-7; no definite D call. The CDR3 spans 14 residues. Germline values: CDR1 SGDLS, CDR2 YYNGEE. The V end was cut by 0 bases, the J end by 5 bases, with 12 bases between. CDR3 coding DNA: TGTGCCAGCAGCGTAGTCGGCAACAGTGACGAGCAGTACTTC. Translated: CASSVVGNSDEQYF.

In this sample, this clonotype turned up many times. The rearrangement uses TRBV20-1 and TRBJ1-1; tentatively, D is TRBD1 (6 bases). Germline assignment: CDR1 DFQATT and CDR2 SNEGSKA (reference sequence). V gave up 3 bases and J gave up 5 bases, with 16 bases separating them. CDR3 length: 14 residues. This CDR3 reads CSARVQTQGTEAFF. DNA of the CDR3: TGCAGTGCTAGGGTGCAGACCCAGGGGACTGAAGCTTTCTTT.

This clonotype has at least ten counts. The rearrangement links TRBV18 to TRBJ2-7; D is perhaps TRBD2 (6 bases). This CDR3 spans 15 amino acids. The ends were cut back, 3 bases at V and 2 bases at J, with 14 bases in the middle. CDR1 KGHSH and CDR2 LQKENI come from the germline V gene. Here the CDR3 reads CASSPPGTPTYEQYF. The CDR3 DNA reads TGTGCCAGCTCACCGCCCGGGACTCCGACCTACGAGCAGTACTTC.

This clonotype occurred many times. The CDR3 DNA reads TGCAGCGTTGGTCTTGCGGGAGATACGCAGTATTTT. It is translated as CSVGLAGDTQYF. The chain combines TRBV29-1 with TRBJ2-3; D might be TRBD2 (5 bases). V lost 4 bases to trimming and J lost 5 bases, with 10 bases between them. Germline V gives CDR1 SQVTM, CDR2 ANQGSEA. This CDR3 contains 12 residues.

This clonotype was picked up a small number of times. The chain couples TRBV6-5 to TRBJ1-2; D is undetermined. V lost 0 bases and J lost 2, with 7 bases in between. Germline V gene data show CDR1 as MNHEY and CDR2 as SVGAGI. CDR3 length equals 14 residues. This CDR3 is CASSYSPRNYGYTF. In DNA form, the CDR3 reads TGTGCCAGCAGTTACTCGCCCCGGAACTATGGCTACACCTTC.

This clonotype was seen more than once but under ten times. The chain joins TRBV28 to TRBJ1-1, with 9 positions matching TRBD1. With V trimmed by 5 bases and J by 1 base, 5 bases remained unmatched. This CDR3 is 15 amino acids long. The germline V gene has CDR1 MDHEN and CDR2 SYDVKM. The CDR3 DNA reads TGTGCCAGCAGTCCCCTGGGACAGGGGAACACTGAAGCTTTCTTT. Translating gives CASSPLGQGNTEAFF.

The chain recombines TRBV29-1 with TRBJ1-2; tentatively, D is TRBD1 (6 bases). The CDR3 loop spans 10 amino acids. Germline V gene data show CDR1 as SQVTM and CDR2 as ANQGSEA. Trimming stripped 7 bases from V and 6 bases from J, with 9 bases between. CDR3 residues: CSANRDGYTF. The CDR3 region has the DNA TGCAGCGCGAACAGGGATGGCTACACCTTC.

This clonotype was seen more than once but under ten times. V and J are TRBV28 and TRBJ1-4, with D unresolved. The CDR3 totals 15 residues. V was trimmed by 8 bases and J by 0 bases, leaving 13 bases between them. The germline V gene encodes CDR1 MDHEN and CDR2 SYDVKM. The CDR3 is CASRRADATNEKLFF. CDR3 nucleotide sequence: TGTGCCAGCCGAAGGGCGGATGCAACTAATGAAAAACTGTTTTTT. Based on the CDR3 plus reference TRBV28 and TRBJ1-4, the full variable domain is DVKVTQSSRYLVKRTGEKVFLECVQDMDHENMFWYRQDPGLGLRLIYFSYDVKMKEKGDIPEGYSVSREKKERFSLILESASTNQTSMYLCASRRADATNEKLFFGSGTQLSVL.

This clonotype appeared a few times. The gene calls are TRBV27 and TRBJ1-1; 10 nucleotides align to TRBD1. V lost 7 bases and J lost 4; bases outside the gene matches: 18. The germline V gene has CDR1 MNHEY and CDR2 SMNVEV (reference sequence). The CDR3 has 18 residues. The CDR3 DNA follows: TGTGCCAGCACTCAGGGGGGGATGACAGGGGGCAGGCGCACTGAAGCTTTCTTT. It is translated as CASTQGGMTGGRRTEAFF.

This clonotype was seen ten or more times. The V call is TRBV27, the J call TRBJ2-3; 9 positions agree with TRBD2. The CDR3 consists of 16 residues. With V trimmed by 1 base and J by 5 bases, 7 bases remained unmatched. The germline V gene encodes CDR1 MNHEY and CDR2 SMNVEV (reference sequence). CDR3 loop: CASSLWASGIGDTQYF. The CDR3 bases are TGTGCCAGCAGTTTATGGGCTAGCGGGATTGGAGATACGCAGTATTTT.

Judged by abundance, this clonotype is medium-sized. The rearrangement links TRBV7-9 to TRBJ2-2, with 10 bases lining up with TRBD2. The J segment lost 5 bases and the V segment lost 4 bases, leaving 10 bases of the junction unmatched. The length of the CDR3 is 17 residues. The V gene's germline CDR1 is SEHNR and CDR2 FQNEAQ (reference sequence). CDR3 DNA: TGTGCCAGCAGCTCCAGCCTAGCGGGAGTTTTGACCGGGGAGCTGTTTTTT. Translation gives CASSSSLAGVLTGELFF.

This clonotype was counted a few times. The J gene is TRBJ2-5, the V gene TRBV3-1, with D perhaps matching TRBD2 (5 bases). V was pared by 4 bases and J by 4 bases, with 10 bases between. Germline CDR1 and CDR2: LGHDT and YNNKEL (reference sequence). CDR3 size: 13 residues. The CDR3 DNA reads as TGTGCCAGCAGCCCTGGAGGATTAGAGACCCAGTACTTC. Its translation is CASSPGGLETQYF.

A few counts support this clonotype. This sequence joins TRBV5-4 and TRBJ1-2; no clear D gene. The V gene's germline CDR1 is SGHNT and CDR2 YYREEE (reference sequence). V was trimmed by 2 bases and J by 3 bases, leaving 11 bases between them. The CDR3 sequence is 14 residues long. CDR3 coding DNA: TGTGCCAGCAGCTTATCTGGGGATCACTATGGCTACACCTTC. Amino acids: CASSLSGDHYGYTF.

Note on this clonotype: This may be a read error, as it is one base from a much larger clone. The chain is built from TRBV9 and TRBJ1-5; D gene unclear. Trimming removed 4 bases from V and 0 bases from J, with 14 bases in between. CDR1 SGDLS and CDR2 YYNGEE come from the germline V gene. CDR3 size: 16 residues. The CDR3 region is CASSPEDSLSNQPQHF. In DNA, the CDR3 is TGTGCCAGCAGCCCCGAGGACTCTCTTAGCAATCAGCCCCAGCATTTT. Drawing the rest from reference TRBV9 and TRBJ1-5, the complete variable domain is DSGVTQTPKHLITATGQRVTLRCSPRSGDLSVYWYQQSLDQGLQFLIQYYNGEERAKGNILERFSAQQFPDLHSELNLSSLELGDSALYFCASSPEDSLSNQPQHFGDGTRLSIL.

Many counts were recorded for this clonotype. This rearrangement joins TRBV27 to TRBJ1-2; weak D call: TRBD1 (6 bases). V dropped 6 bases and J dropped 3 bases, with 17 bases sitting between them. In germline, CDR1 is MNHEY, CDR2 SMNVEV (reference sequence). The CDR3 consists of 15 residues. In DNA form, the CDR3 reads TGTGCCAGCAGAATGGCGTCCGGGACACACTATGGCTACACCTTC. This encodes CASRMASGTHYGYTF.

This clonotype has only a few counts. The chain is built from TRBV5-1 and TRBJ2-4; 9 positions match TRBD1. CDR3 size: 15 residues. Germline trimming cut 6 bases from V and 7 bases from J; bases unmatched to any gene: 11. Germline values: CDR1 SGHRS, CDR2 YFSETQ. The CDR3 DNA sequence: TGCGCCAGCACCACGGACACCGGGACAGGGAACATTCAGTACTTC. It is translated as CASTTDTGTGNIQYF.

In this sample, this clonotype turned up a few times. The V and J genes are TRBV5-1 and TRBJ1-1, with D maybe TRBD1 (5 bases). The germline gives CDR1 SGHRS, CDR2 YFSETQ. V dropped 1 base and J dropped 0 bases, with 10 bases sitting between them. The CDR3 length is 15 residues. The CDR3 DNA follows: TGCGCCAGCAGCTTGAATGGACAACTGAACACTGAAGCTTTCTTT. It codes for CASSLNGQLNTEAFF.

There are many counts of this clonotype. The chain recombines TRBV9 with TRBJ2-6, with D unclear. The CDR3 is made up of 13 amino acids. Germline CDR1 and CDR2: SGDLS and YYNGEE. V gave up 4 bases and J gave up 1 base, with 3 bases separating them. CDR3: CASSTSGANVLTF. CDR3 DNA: TGTGCCAGCAGCACTTCTGGGGCCAACGTCCTGACTTTC.

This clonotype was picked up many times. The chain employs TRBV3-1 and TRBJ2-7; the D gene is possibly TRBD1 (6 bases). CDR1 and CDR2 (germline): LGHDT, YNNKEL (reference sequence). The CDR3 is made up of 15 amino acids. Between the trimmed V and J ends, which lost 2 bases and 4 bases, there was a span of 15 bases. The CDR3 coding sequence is TGTGCCAGCAGCCAAAGACAGGCGATCCTGTACGAGCAGTACTTC. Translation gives CASSQRQAILYEQYF.

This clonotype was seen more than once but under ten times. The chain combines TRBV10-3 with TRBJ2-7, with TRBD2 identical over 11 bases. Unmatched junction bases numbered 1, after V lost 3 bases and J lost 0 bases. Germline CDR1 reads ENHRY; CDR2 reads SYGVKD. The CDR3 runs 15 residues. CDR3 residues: CAISDTSGSSYEQYF. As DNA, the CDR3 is TGTGCCATCAGTGACACTAGCGGGAGCTCCTACGAGCAGTACTTC.

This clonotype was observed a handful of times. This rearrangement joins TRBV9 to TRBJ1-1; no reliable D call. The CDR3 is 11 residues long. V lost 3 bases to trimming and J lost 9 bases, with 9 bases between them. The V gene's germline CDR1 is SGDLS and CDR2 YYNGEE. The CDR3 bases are TGTGCCAGCAGCGCGGGCGTTCAAGCTTTCTTT. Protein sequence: CASSAGVQAFF.

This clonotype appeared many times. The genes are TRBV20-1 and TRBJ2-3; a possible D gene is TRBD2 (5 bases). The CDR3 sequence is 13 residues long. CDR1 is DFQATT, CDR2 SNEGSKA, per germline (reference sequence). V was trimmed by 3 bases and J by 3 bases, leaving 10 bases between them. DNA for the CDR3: TGCAGTGCTAGCAACAGAGGGACAGATACGCAGTATTTT. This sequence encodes CSASNRGTDTQYF.

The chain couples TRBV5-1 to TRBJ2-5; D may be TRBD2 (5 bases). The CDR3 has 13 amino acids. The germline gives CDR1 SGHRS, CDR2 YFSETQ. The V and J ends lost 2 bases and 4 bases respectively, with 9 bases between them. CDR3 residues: CASSFGVGETQYF. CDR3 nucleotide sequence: TGCGCCAGCAGCTTCGGGGTCGGAGAGACCCAGTACTTC.

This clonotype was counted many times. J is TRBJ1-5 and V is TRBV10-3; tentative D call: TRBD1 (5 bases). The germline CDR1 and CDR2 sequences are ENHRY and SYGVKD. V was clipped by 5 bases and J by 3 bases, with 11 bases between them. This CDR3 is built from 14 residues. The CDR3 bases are TGTGCCATCAGTTATGGGGCCGACAATCAGCCCCAGCATTTT. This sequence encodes CAISYGADNQPQHF.

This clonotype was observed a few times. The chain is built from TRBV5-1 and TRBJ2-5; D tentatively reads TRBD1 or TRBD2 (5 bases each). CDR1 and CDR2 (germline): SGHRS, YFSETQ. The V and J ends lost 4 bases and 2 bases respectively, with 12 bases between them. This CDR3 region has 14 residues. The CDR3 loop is CASSAFGAQETQYF. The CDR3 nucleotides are TGCGCCAGCAGCGCTTTCGGGGCTCAAGAGACCCAGTACTTC.

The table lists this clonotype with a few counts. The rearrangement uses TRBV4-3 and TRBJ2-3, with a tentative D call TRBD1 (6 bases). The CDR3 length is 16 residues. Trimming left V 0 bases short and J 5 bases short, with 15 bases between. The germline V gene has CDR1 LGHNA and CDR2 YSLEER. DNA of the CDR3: TGCGCCAGCAGCCAAGATGTAGGGGGTGCTGTAGATACGCAGTATTTT. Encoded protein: CASSQDVGGAVDTQYF.

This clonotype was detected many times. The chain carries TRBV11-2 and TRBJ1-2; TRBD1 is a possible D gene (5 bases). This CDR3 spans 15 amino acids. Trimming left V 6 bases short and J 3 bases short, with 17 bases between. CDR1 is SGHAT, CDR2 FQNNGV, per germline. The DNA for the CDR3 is TGTGCCAGCAGGAACCGGGGCCGTGAGCACTATGGCTACACCTTC. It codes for CASRNRGREHYGYTF.